This TCR beta chain was found in a study of read filtering for tumor transcriptome and immune sequencing. Study at large: Among patients, around 18 were male and about 15 female, aged roughly 45 to 85 (mean approximately 62). R-ISS stage counts were roughly 8 for I, roughly 16 for II, six or seven for III.

Bone marrow was sampled from every patient at the time of active disease. The library was built from 400 to 500 ng RNA with molecular barcoded adaptors for alpha/delta and beta/gamma chains. One entry per CDR3 protein results from TCRdb running MiXCR on the reads. The data hold tens of thousands of distinct CDR3 sequences, with 20% to 25% observed a single time. This CDR3 region has 13 residues. V was clipped by 2 bases and J by 6 bases, with 9 bases between them. Looked up from germline, CDR1 is SNHLY and CDR2 is FYNNEI. This clonotype has a count of ten or more. The receptor was derived from a donor older than 35 with multiple myeloma. V usage is TRBV2 and J usage is TRBJ2-3, with unresolved D. Sequenced: a population of CD138-negative cells sorted from bone marrow. CDR3 DNA sequence: TGTGCCAGCAGTGAAACACGTCTGGATACGCAGTATTTT. Amino acid sequence: CASSETRLDTQYF.